This T cell receptor (beta chain) was captured in a study of cytomegalovirus exposure and HLA in healthy donors. Notes on the study in general: The listing of roughly 160 TCR beta chains classed them as cytomegalovirus-associated. Later analysis placed DRB1 highest and HLA-C lowest in TCR association rates, which differed by HLA locus. When the data were analyzed later, several of the most significant clusters appeared to be linked to common viral pathogens. One later analysis reportedly identified an Asian-associated ancestry cluster that showed fewer N-insertions than the roughly 620-donor mean.

As concerns this clone: Antigen unknown.

The study ran its PCR with 60 Vbeta and 13 Jbeta primers. TCRdb keeps only in-frame clones here, not all; method: immunoSEQ multiplex PCR. The repertoire holds approximately 180,000 clones, about four fifths seen once, with 1.5% to 2% in the top ten. Germline CDR1 is SGHTA and CDR2 is FQGNSA. V was pared by 5 bases and J by 0 bases, with 6 bases of the junction left unmatched. The length of the CDR3 is 15 residues. The chain employs TRBV7-2 and TRBJ2-7; 8 nucleotides agree with TRBD1. The sequence was collected from a man in his late teens or twenties in good health and CMV-seronegative. The sample comprised PBMCs. The CDR3 region has the DNA TGTGCCAGCAGCCTTGGACAGGGCTCCTCCTACGAGCAGTACTTC. As protein: CASSLGQGSSYEQYF.